These 3 T cell receptor beta chains were sequenced from one sample in a study of low-dose radiotherapy and immunotherapy resistance in tumors. TRAV and TRBV primers primed cDNA for both TCRalpha and TCRbeta. TCR amplification involved roughly 21 PCR cycles with a constant-region primer and V-primer adapter. Each CDR3 protein gets one entry after TCRdb re-called the reads with MiXCR. The sample records about 10,000 distinct CDR3 sequences, about 54% being singletons. The receptor source for this set is a human donor with advanced metastatic prostate, ovarian, gallbladder or colorectal cancer (not recorded which). This table probably holds off-target reads from a library built for another chain.

The rearrangement uses TRBV29-1 and TRBJ2-2, with 8 bases identical to TRBD2. Germline V CDR1 and CDR2: SQVTM, ANQGSEA. The CDR3 totals 14 residues. V shed 4 bases and J 7 bases; nucleotides not matched to a gene: 8. This chain's CDR3 is CSVGNPGGIGELFF. CDR3 sequence (DNA): TGCAGCGTTGGAAACCCGGGGGGGATCGGGGAGCTGTTTTTT.

The V call is TRBV28, the J call TRBJ2-4, with D possibly being TRBD1 or TRBD2 (5 bases each). Germline loops: CDR1 MDHEN, CDR2 SYDVKM. Trimming shortened V by 8 bases and J by 0 bases, and 14 bases separated the two germline ends. This CDR3 comprises 15 residues. The CDR3 coding sequence is TGTGCCAGCCACCGCAGGGACCTAGCCAAAAACATTCAGTACTTC. It encodes CASHRRDLAKNIQYF. The full variable domain, completed using reference TRBV28 and TRBJ2-4, is DVKVTQSSRYLVKRTGEKVFLECVQDMDHENMFWYRQDPGLGLRLIYFSYDVKMKEKGDIPEGYSVSREKKERFSLILESASTNQTSMYLCASHRRDLAKNIQYFGAGTRLSVL.

V and J are TRBV15 and TRBJ2-7; D gene uncertain. The CDR3 is 13 amino acids. CDR1 is LNHNV and CDR2 is YYDKDF in the germline V gene (reference sequence). Trimming stripped 0 bases from V and 3 bases from J, with 6 bases between. The CDR3 region has the DNA TGTGCCACCAGCAGAGATGGCAGCTACGAGCAGTACTTC. This codes for CATSRDGSYEQYF.